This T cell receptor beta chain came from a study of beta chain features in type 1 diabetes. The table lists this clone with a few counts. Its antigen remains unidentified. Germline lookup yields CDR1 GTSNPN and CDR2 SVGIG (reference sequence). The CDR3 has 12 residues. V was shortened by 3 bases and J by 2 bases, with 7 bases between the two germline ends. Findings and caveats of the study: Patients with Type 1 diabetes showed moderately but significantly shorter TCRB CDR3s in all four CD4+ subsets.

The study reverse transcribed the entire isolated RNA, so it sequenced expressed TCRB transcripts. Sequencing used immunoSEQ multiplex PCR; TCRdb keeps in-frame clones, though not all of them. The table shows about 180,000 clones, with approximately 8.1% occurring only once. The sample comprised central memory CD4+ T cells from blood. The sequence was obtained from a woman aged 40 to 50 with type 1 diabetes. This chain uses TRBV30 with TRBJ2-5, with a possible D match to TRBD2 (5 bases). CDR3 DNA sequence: TGTGCCTGGAGGGACTTTCAAGAGACCCAGTACTTC. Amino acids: CAWRDFQETQYF. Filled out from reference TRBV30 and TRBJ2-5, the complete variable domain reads SQTIHQWPATLVQPVGSPLSLECTVEGTSNPNLYWYRQAAGRGLQLLFYSVGIGQISSEVPQNLSASRPQDRQFILSSKKLLLSDSGFYLCAWRDFQETQYFGPGTRLLVL.